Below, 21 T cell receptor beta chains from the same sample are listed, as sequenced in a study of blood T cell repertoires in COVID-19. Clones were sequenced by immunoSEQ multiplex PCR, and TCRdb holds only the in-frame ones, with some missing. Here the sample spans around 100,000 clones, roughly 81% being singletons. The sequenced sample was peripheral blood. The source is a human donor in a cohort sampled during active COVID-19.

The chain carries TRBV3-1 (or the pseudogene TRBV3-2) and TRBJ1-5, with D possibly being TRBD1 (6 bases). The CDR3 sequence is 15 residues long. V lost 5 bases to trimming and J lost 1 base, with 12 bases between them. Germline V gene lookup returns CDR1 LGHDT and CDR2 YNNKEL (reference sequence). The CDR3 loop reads CASSSGDGSNQPQHF. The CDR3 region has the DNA TGTGCCAGCAGCTCAGGGGATGGGAGCAATCAGCCCCAGCATTTT.

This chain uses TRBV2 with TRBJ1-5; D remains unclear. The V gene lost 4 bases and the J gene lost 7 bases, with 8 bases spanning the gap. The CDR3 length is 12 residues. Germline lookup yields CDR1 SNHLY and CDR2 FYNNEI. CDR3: CASSAPVQPQHF. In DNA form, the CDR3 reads TGTGCCAGCAGTGCCCCTGTCCAGCCCCAGCATTTT.

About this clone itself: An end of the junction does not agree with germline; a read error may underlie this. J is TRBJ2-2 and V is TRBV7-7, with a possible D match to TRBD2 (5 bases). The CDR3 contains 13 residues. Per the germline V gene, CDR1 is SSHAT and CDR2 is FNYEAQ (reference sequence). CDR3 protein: CASSLTSTGELFF. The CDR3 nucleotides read TGTGCTAGCAGCTTAACTAGCACCGGGGAGCTGTTTTTT.

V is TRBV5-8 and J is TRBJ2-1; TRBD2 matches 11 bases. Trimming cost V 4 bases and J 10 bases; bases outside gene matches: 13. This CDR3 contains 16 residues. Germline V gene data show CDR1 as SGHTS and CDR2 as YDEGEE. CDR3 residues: CASSQGLAGPPGEQFF. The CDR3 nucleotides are TGTGCCAGCAGCCAAGGACTAGCGGGTCCCCCGGGAGAGCAGTTCTTC.

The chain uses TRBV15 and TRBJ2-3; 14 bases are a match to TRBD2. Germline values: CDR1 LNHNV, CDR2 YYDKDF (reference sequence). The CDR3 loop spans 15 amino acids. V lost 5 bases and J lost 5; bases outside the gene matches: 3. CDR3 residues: CATSQTSGRVDTQYF. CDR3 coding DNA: TGTGCCACCAGCCAGACTAGCGGGAGGGTAGATACGCAGTATTTT.

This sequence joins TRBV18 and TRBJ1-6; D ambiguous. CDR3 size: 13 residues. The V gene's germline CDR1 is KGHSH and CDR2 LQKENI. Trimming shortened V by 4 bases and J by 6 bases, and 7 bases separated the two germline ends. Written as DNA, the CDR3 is TGTGCCAGCTCACAGGACTTTAATTCACCCCTCCACTTT. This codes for CASSQDFNSPLHF.

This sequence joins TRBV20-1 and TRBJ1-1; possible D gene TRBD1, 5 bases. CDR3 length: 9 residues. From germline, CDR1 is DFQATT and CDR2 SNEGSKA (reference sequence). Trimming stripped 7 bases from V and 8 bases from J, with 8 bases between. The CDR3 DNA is TGCAGTGGCAGGACAGAAGCTTTCTTT. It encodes CSGRTEAFF.

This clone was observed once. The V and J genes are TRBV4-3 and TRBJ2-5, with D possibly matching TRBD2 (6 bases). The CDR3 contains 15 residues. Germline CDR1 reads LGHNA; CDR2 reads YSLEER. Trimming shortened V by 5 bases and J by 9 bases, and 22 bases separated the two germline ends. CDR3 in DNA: TGCGCCAGCAGCAAGGACCCCGGGGGTATTCAGGCCCAGTACTTC. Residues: CASSKDPGGIQAQYF.

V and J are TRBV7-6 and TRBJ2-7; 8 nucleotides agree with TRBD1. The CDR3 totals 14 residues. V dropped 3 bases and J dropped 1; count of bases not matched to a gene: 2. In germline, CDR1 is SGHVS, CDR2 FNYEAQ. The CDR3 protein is CASSFYRGSYEQYF. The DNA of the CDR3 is TGTGCCAGCAGCTTCTACAGGGGGTCCTACGAGCAGTACTTC.

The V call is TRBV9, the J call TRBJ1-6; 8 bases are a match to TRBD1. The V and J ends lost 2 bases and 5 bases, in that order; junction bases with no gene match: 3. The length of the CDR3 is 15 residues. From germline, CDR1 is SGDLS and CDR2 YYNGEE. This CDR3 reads CASSVRDRNNSPLHF. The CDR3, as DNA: TGTGCCAGCAGCGTCCGGGACAGGAATAATTCACCCCTCCACTTT.

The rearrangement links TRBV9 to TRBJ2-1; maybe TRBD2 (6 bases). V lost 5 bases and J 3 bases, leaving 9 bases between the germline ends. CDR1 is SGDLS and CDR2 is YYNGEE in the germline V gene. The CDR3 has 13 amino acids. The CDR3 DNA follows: TGTGCCAGCAGAGGCGGGGTCTACAATGAGCAGTTCTTC. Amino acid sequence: CASRGGVYNEQFF.

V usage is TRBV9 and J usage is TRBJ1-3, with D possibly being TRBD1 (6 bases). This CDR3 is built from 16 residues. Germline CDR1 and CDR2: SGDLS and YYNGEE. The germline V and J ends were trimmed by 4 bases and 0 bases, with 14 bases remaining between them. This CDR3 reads CASSSLQGYSGNTIYF. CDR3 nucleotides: TGTGCCAGCAGCTCCCTACAGGGTTACTCTGGAAACACCATATATTTT. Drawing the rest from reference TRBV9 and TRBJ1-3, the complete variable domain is DSGVTQTPKHLITATGQRVTLRCSPRSGDLSVYWYQQSLDQGLQFLIQYYNGEERAKGNILERFSAQQFPDLHSELNLSSLELGDSALYFCASSSLQGYSGNTIYFGEGSWLTVV.

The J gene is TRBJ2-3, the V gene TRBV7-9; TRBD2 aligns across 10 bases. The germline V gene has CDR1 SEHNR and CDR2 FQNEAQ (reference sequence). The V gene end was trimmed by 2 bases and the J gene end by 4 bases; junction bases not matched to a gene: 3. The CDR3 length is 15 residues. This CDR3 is CASSLLAGVSDTQYF. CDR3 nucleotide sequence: TGTGCCAGCAGCTTACTAGCGGGAGTATCAGATACGCAGTATTTT.

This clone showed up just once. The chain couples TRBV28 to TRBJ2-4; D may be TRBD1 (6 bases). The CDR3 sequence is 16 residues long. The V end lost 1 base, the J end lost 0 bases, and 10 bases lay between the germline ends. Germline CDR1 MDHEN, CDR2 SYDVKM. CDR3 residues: CASSLLGQLAKNIQYF. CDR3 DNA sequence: TGTGCCAGCAGTTTATTGGGACAACTAGCCAAAAACATTCAGTACTTC.

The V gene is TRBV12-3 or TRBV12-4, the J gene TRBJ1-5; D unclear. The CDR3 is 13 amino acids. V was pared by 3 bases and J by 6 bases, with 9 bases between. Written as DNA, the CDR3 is TGTGCCAGCAGTTTTGCAGAAACTCAGCCCCAGCATTTT. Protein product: CASSFAETQPQHF.

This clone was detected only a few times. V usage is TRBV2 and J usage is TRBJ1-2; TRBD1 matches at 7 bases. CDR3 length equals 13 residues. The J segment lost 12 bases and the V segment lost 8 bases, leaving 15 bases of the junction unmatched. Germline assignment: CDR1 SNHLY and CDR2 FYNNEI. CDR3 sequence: CASFQNPRQGHTF. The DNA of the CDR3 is TGTGCCAGCTTTCAAAACCCCCGACAGGGCCACACCTTC.

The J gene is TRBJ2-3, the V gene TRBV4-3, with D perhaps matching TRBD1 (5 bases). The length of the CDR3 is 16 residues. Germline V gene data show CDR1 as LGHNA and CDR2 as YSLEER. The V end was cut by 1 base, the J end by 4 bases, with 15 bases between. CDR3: CASSQGEQGRADTQYF. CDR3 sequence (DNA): TGCGCCAGCAGCCAAGGCGAGCAGGGAAGGGCAGATACGCAGTATTTT.

CDR3 coding DNA: TGCGCCAGCAGCTCCCTCGGCCGGGGGGCCCCGGATACGCAGTATTTT. It is translated as CASSSLGRGAPDTQYF. The rearrangement joins TRBV5-1 to TRBJ2-3; possibly TRBD2 for D (7 bases). The germline V and J ends were trimmed by 3 bases and 6 bases, with 20 bases remaining between them. The CDR3 is 16 amino acids. The germline V gene encodes CDR1 SGHRS and CDR2 YFSETQ.

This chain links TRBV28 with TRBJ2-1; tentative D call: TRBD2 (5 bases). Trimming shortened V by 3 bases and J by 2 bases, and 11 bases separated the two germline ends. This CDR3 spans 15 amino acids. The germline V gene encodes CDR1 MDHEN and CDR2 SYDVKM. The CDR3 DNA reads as TGTGCCAGCAGTTTCGCCGGGATCGCCTACAATGAGCAGTTCTTC. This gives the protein CASSFAGIAYNEQFF.

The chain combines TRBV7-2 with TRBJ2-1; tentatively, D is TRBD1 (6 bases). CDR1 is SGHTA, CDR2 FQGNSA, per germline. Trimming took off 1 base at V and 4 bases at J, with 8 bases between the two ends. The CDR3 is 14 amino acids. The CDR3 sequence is CASSLVGTYNEQFF. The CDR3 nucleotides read TGTGCCAGCAGCTTAGTTGGGACATACAATGAGCAGTTCTTC. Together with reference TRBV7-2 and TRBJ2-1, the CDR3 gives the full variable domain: GAGVSQSPSNKVTEKGKDVELRCDPISGHTALYWYRQSLGQGLEFLIYFQGNSAPDKSGLPSDRFSAERTGGSVSTLTIQRTQQEDSAVYLCASSLVGTYNEQFFGPGTRLTVL.

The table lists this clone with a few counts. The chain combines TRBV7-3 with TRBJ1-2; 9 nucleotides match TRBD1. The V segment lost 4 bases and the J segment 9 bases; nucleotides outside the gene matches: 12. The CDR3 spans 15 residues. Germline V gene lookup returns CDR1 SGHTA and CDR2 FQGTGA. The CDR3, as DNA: TGTGCCAGCAGCTCCTACCCGGACAGGGGAGAGAGCTACACCTTC. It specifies CASSSYPDRGESYTF.